A single sample gave rise to the 6 T cell receptor beta chains below, sequenced in a study of cytomegalovirus exposure and HLA in healthy donors. In the PCR, 60 Vbeta and 13 Jbeta primers were used. TCRdb keeps only in-frame clones here, not all; method: immunoSEQ multiplex PCR. The repertoire holds about 190,000 clones, with less than 90% as singletons. The material sequenced was PBMCs. These receptors came from a boy between 5 and 17 years old in good health and CMV-seronegative.

The chain has TRBV30 and TRBJ2-1; tentatively, D is TRBD1 (7 bases). The ends were cut back, 5 bases at V and 5 bases at J, with 16 bases in the middle. Per the germline V gene, CDR1 is GTSNPN and CDR2 is SVGIG (reference sequence). The CDR3 has 14 amino acids. The CDR3 DNA follows: TGTGCCTGGGTTGCAGGGGGGAGTCACAATGAGCAGTTCTTC. This gives the protein CAWVAGGSHNEQFF.

This chain joins TRBV7-8 and TRBJ1-1, with D perhaps TRBD1 (6 bases). The CDR3 has 12 amino acids. The ends were cut back, 4 bases at V and 12 bases at J, with 15 bases in the middle. The V gene's germline CDR1 is SGHVS and CDR2 FQNEAQ. This chain's CDR3 is CASSSGQHPTFF. The CDR3 nucleotides read TGTGCCAGCAGCTCAGGACAGCACCCGACTTTCTTT.

The rearrangement links TRBV25-1 to TRBJ1-2, with D possibly matching TRBD1 (5 bases). Germline V CDR1 and CDR2: MGHDK, SYGVNS. The CDR3 spans 11 residues. The CDR3 DNA sequence: TGTGCTTCGGGGGCTAACTATGGCTACACCTTC. Encoded protein: CASGANYGYTF.

The chain recombines TRBV6-5 with TRBJ2-5; TRBD2 is a possible D gene (6 bases). The CDR3 loop spans 11 amino acids. Germline lookup yields CDR1 MNHEY and CDR2 SVGAGI. Trimming left V 7 bases short and J 5 bases short, with 8 bases between. CDR3 sequence reads: CASKLAETQYF. The CDR3 DNA sequence: TGTGCCAGCAAACTAGCTGAGACCCAGTACTTC.

V and J are TRBV13 and TRBJ1-2; D perhaps matches TRBD1 (6 bases). The CDR3 is made up of 15 amino acids. V dropped 4 bases and J dropped 6 bases, with 18 bases sitting between them. CDR1 PRHDT and CDR2 FYEKMQ come from the germline V gene (reference sequence). DNA for the CDR3: TGTGCCAGCAGCTCCTCTCCTGGGGGCGTTGATGGCTACACCTTC. This gives the protein CASSSSPGGVDGYTF.

The chain combines TRBV4-1 with TRBJ2-7; 7 bases are a match to TRBD2. J gave up 2 bases and V 0 bases, and 10 bases lay outside the gene matches. In germline, CDR1 is MGHRA, CDR2 YSYEKL. The CDR3 loop spans 17 amino acids. The chain's CDR3 is CASSQDLGAGRTYEQYF. Written as DNA, the CDR3 is TGCGCCAGCAGCCAAGATTTGGGAGCGGGGCGAACCTACGAGCAGTACTTC.